These T cell receptor beta chains were read from a single sample in a study of somatic mutations in cytotoxic T cells in rheumatoid arthritis. Sequenced by immunoSEQ multiplex PCR; TCRdb stores in-frame clones only, minus some. The sample yields about 2,300 clones, 76% seen once. The sequencing input was CD8+ T cells sorted from blood. The origin of the receptors is a woman aged 40 to 49 with rheumatoid arthritis. CDR3s include the opening cysteine and the closing phenylalanine or tryptophan. A D gene is named only where the DNA matches it firmly. For some rows the clone size is stated as once, few or many, or as a class when expanded; others skip it.

clone_size | j_call | v_call | d_call | cdr3_nt | cdr3_aa
. | TRBJ2-7 | TRBV9 | TRBD2 | TGTGCCAGCAGCGGGGGGACTAGCGGGGGGGCCGTGCAGTACTTC | CASSGGTSGGAVQYF
. | TRBJ2-7 | TRBV2 | TRBD2 | TGTGCCAGCTGGAGGACTAGCGCGGGAGAGCAGTACTTC | CASWRTSAGEQYF
. | TRBJ2-3 | TRBV28 | . | TGTGCCAGCCTCGCAGGGACAAAGAGCACAGATACGCAGTATTTT | CASLAGTKSTDTQYF
. | TRBJ1-1 | TRBV29-1 | TRBD1 | TGCAGCGTTGGGGACAGGGGATGGACTGAAGCTTTCTTT | CSVGDRGWTEAFF
. | TRBJ2-7 | TRBV6-5 | TRBD1 | TGTGCCAGCAGTCTGTCCGGGACAGCCTTCTACGAGCAGTACTTC | CASSLSGTAFYEQYF
. | TRBJ2-7 | TRBV11-2 | TRBD2 | TGTGCCAGCAGCCTCACTAGCGGGGGGGCCTACGAGCAGTACTTC | CASSLTSGGAYEQYF
. | TRBJ2-3 | TRBV6-4 | TRBD2 | TGTGCCAGCAGCGACGGCGGGAGGGAGACAGATACGCAGTATTTT | CASSDGGRETDTQYF
once | TRBJ2-1 | TRBV11-2 | TRBD2 | TGTGCCAGCAGCTTGCTAGCGGGAGGTTTGGATGAGCAGTTCTTC | CASSLLAGGLDEQFF
. | TRBJ2-5 | TRBV27 | . | TGTGCCAGCAGTCTAGGGGGTCTGGAGACCCAGTACTTC | CASSLGGLETQYF
. | TRBJ2-3 | TRBV27 | . | TGTGCCAGCAGTTTGAGGAGCAAAGATACGCAGTATTTT | CASSLRSKDTQYF
. | TRBJ2-1 | TRBV11-2 | TRBD2 | TGTGCCAGCAGCTTAGAAGGACTAGCAAACAATGAGCAGTTCTTC | CASSLEGLANNEQFF
. | TRBJ2-2 | TRBV4-1 | . | TGCGCCAGCAGCCAAGATACCGGGGGTTCGAGCACCGGGGAGCTGTTTTTT | CASSQDTGGSSTGELFF
. | TRBJ1-5 | TRBV28 | . | TGTGCCAGCAGGTACACGGGTAACAATCAGCCCCAGCATTTT | CASRYTGNNQPQHF
. | TRBJ1-1 | TRBV13 | TRBD1 | TGTGCCAGCAGTGAAGGGACAGAGAACACTGAAGCTTTCTTT | CASSEGTENTEAFF
. | TRBJ2-5 | TRBV4-1 | TRBD2 | TGCGCCAGCAGCCAAGATCTTAGCGGGGGGGACCAAGAGACCCAGTACTTC | CASSQDLSGGDQETQYF
. | TRBJ2-3 | TRBV11-2 | . | TGTGCCAGCAGCTTAAGGTGGAGCCAATGGGGCACAGATACGCAGTATTTT | CASSLRWSQWGTDTQYF
. | TRBJ1-1 | TRBV21-1 | . | TGTGCCAGCAGCCCCCGGGGCACTGAAGCTTTCTTT | CASSPRGTEAFF
. | TRBJ2-2 | TRBV5-5 | TRBD1 | TGTGCCAGCAGCCCCGGGACAGGGAGTAAGAACACCGGGGAGCTGTTTTTT | CASSPGTGSKNTGELFF
. | TRBJ2-1 | TRBV6-4 | TRBD2 | TGTGCCAGCAGTGAGACTAGCGGGGGATACAATGAGCAGTTCTTC | CASSETSGGYNEQFF
. | TRBJ2-2 | TRBV4-1 | . | TGCGCCAGCAGCTCCCCGGCAGGGGTTGCCGGGGAGCTGTTTTTT | CASSSPAGVAGELFF
. | TRBJ2-5 | TRBV5-1 | . | TGCGCCAGCAGCGGACGACAGGCTGTGTACCAAGAGACCCAGTACTTC | CASSGRQAVYQETQYF
. | TRBJ2-2 | TRBV15 | . | TGTGCCACCAGCAGAGGGCGGGAGAACACCGGGGAGCTGTTTTTT | CATSRGRENTGELFF
. | TRBJ2-5 | TRBV28 | TRBD2 | TGTGCCAGCAGTTTTAGACTAGCCGTAGCTTTAGAGACCCAGTACTTC | CASSFRLAVALETQYF
. | TRBJ1-2 | TRBV5-1 | . | TGCGCCAGCAGCTTGGAGGACAGTGGAAATGGCTACACCTTC | CASSLEDSGNGYTF
. | TRBJ2-7 | TRBV7-7 | . | TGTGCTAGCAGTACGGGTTACTCCTACGAGCAGTACTTC | CASSTGYSYEQYF
once | TRBJ2-5 | TRBV7-8 | TRBD1 | TGTGCCAGCAGCTTCCCCAACCAGCGCCGGGACAGGGGAGAAGAGACCCAGTACTTC | CASSFPNQRRDRGEETQYF
. | TRBJ1-2 | TRBV5-1 | . | TGCGCCAGCAGCTTGGATCTGGGAGTAGTCTATGGCTACACCTTC | CASSLDLGVVYGYTF
. | TRBJ1-5 | TRBV28 | . | TGTGCCAGCAGTTTGAGGGCGTTAAATCAGCCCCAGCATTTT | CASSLRALNQPQHF
. | TRBJ2-7 | TRBV5-5 | TRBD1 | TGTGCCAGCAGCCCCGGGACAGCACACTACGAGCAGTACTTC | CASSPGTAHYEQYF
once | TRBJ1-2 | TRBV5-8 | . | TGTGCCAGCTTCGACAGTGGCTACACCTTC | CASFDSGYTF
. | TRBJ2-7 | TRBV19 | TRBD2 | TGTGCCAGTAGTGGTGGCGGGAGTCTCTACGAGCAGTACTTC | CASSGGGSLYEQYF
. | TRBJ2-1 | TRBV15 | TRBD1 | TGTGCCACCAGCAGGAGACAGGGGGCAATCCATGAGCAGTTCTTC | CATSRRQGAIHEQFF
. | TRBJ2-1 | TRBV28 | TRBD2 | TGTGCCAGCAGTTTAGGGTTGGGACTAGGATCCTACAATGAGCAGTTCTTC | CASSLGLGLGSYNEQFF
. | TRBJ2-6 | TRBV14 | . | TGTGCCAGCAGCCAGACTCTCTCCGGGGCCAACGTCCTGACTTTC | CASSQTLSGANVLTF
. | TRBJ2-3 | TRBV27 | TRBD2 | TGTGCCAGCAATTCCTGGACTAGCGGGGAGGATACGCAGTATTTT | CASNSWTSGEDTQYF
. | TRBJ2-1 | TRBV19 | . | TGTGCCAGTAGTATCTCCGGGAACCCCTACAATGAGCAGTTCTTC | CASSISGNPYNEQFF
. | TRBJ1-5 | TRBV28 | TRBD1 | TGTGCCAGCAGTTTAGACAGGGGCAATCAGCCCCAGCATTTT | CASSLDRGNQPQHF
. | TRBJ1-5 | TRBV6-1 | TRBD1 | TGTGCCAGCAGTGAGATTACAGGGGGGGCTTATAGCAATCAGCCCCAGCATTTT | CASSEITGGAYSNQPQHF
. | TRBJ2-3 | TRBV6-7 | TRBD1 | TGTGCCAGCAGCAACCCCCCCCCAGGGGGCTCACATCTAATTACAGATACGCAGTATTTT | CASSNPPPGGSHLITDTQYF
. | TRBJ1-4 | TRBV6-1 | TRBD1 | TGTGCCAGCAGTGAAGCCACAGGGGGCAATGAAAAACTGTTTTTT | CASSEATGGNEKLFF
. | TRBJ2-5 | TRBV14 | TRBD2 | TGTGCCAGCAGCCAAGATAGCCTAGCGGGGGGTCGACAGACCCAGTACTTC | CASSQDSLAGGRQTQYF
. | TRBJ2-5 | TRBV5-1 | TRBD1 | TGCGCCAGCAGCCTTGCTTCAGACAGGGCCCAAGAGACCCAGTACTTC | CASSLASDRAQETQYF
. | TRBJ1-5 | TRBV28 | . | TGTGCCAGCAGTTTCGGGGATGGCAATCAGCCCCAGCATTTT | CASSFGDGNQPQHF
. | TRBJ2-1 | TRBV2 | . | TGTGCCAGCATAAGCACCGAGCAGTTCTTC | CASISTEQFF
. | TRBJ2-1 | TRBV27 | TRBD1 | TGTGCCAGCAGTGACCGTTCTGGGACAGGGAGGCCAAATGAGCAGTTCTTC | CASSDRSGTGRPNEQFF
. | TRBJ1-2 | TRBV10-3 | . | TGTGCCATCAATGGTCGACAGGTTAACTATGGCTACACCTTC | CAINGRQVNYGYTF
. | TRBJ2-7 | TRBV5-4 | . | TGTGCCAGCACCACCGAGGGGGTGGCCTACGAGCAGTACTTC | CASTTEGVAYEQYF
. | TRBJ2-7 | TRBV30 | . | TGTGCCTGGAGCAGGGGTTACGACGAGCAGTACTTC | CAWSRGYDEQYF
medium-sized | TRBJ2-7 | TRBV4-1 | TRBD2 | TGCGCCAGCAGCCAAGTTGGGACTAGCGGGAGCCCCTACGAGCAGTACTTC | CASSQVGTSGSPYEQYF
. | TRBJ2-5 | TRBV5-4 | TRBD2 | TGTGCCAGCCGGACTAGCGCATACCAAGAGACCCAGTACTTC | CASRTSAYQETQYF